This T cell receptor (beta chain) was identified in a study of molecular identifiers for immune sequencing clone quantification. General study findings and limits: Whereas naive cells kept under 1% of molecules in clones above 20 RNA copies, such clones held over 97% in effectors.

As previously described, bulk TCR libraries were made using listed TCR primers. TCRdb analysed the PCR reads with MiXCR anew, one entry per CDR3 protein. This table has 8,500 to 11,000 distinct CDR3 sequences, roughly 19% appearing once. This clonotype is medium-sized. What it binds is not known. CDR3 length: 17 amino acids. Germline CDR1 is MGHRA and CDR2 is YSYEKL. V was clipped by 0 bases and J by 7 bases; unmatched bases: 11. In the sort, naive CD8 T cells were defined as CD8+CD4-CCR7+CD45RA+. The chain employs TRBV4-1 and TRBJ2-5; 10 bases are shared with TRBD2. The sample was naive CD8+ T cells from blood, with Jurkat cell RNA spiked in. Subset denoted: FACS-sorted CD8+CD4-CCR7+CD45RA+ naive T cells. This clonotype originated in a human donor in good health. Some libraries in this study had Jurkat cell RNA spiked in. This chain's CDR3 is CASSQEQREGRMGTQYF. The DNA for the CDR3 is TGCGCCAGCAGCCAAGAACAGCGGGAGGGCCGGATGGGGACCCAGTACTTC.